This T cell receptor beta chain stems from a study of blood T cell repertoires in COVID-19. Study context: The United States, Italy and Spain supplied acute and convalescent COVID-19 samples. Sources were T cells, B-cell-depleted T cells, or PBMCs; the material itself was cDNA or gDNA.

This CDR3 spans 13 amino acids. V lost 2 bases, J lost 12 bases, and 8 bases stayed unmatched. In germline, CDR1 is LNHDA, CDR2 SQIVND (reference sequence). In the original processing: The assay estimated nucleated cells by amplifying reference gene primers. Libraries were prepared by immunoSEQ multiplex PCR; TCRdb keeps only in-frame clonotypes and omits some of them. The DNA was the basis for D and trimming; V, J and clone size are from that table. The table records a few hundred thousand clones, 87% of them present only once. The specimen sequenced was PBMCs or T cells enriched from blood (not recorded which). The TCR originated in a woman under 40 who had recovered from COVID-19. The chain is built from TRBV19 and TRBJ2-7; TRBD1 agrees at 9 bases. CDR3 in amino acids: CASSISRDRVWYF. CDR3 DNA: TGTGCCAGTAGTATAAGTCGGGACAGGGTATGGTACTTC.